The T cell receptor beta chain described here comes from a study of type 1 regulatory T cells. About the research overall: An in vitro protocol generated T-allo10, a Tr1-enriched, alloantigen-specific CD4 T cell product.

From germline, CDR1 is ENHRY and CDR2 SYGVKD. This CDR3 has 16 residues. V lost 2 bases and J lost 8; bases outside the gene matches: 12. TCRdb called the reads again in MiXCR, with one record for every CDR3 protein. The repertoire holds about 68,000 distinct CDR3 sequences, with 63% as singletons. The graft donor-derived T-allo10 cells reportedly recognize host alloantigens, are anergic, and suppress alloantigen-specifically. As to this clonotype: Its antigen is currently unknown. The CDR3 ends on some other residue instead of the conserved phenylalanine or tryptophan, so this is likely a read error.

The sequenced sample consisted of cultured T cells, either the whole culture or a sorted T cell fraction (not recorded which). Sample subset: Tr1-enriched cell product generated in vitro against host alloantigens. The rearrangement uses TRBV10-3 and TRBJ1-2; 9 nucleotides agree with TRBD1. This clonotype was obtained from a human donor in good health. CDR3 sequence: CAISEPSLGQGSGYTL. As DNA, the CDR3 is TGTGCCATCAGTGAGCCCTCCCTCGGACAGGGGAGCGGCTACACCCTC.